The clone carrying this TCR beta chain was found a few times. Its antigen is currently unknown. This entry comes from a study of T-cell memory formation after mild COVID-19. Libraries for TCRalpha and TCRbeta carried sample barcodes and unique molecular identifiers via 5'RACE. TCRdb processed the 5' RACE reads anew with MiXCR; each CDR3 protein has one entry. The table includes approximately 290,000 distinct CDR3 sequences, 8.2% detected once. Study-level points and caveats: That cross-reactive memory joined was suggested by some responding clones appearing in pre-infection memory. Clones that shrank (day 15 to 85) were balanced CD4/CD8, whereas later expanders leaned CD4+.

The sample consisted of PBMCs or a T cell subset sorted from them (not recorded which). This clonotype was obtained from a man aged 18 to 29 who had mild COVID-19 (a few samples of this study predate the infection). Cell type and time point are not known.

CDR3 DNA: TGTGCCAGCAGTGAAGTGGTAGCGGGGGGCCTAGCCAAAAACATTCAGTACTTC. Amino acid sequence: CASSEVVAGGLAKNIQYF. This sequence joins TRBV6-1 and TRBJ2-4, with TRBD2 matching 10 bases. Germline V lookup: CDR1 MNHNS, CDR2 SASEGT. The ends lost 1 base at V and 0 bases at J; junction bases unmatched: 6. CDR3 length: 18 amino acids.